This TCR beta chain came from a study of control samples from healthy donors and cancer patients. The protocol was immunoSEQ multiplex PCR, while the TCRdb copy is restricted to in-frame clones and leaves out a portion. The sample lists 150,000 to 200,000 clones, around 90% occurring once. The V segment lost 8 bases and the J segment 1 base; nucleotides outside the gene matches: 6. The CDR3 totals 15 residues. Germline CDR1 and CDR2: SGDLS and YYNGEE. The sequence derives from a woman aged 40 to 49 in good health. V is TRBV9 and J is TRBJ2-1; 10 bases agree with TRBD2. Sequencing was performed on blood. Here the CDR3 reads CASERGGVSYNEQFF. The CDR3 bases are TGTGCCAGTGAGCGGGGGGGCGTTTCCTACAATGAGCAGTTCTTC.